The 26 T cell receptor beta chains reported below all come from one sample, sequenced in a study of CD8+ T cells in alopecia areata. As the sequencing template, cDNA was produced by extracting RNA and reverse transcribing it. Sequenced by immunoSEQ multiplex PCR; TCRdb stores in-frame clones only, minus some. The data hold approximately 210,000 clones, with 64% observed a single time. The treatment denotes: oral pan-JAK inhibitor, 5-10 mg twice daily. The sequencing here drew on CD4+ T cells sorted from blood, taken at week 4, from a patient treated with tofacitinib. The receptors derive from a human donor with alopecia areata.

In DNA form, the CDR3 reads TGCAGTGTCAGTCAGGGGGATGGCTACACCTTC. Translation gives CSVSQGDGYTF. The V and J genes are TRBV20-1 and TRBJ1-2; 7 bases match TRBD1. The CDR3 has 11 amino acids. The V and J ends lost 7 bases and 6 bases, in that order; junction bases with no gene match: 5. The germline gives CDR1 DFQATT, CDR2 SNEGSKA (reference sequence).

The rearrangement uses TRBV25-1 and TRBJ2-1, with D possibly called TRBD1 or TRBD2 (6 bases each). Trimming cost V 2 bases and J 6 bases, with 8 bases left between them. CDR1 and CDR2 (germline): MGHDK, SYGVNS. The CDR3 is 13 amino acids. In DNA form, the CDR3 reads TGTGCCAGCAGTGAACCGGGGGCCAATGAGCAGTTCTTC. Translating gives CASSEPGANEQFF.

The chain uses TRBV29-1 and TRBJ1-2; 7 nucleotides agree with TRBD1. There are 14 residues in the CDR3. Per germline, CDR1 SQVTM and CDR2 ANQGSEA. V was pared by 6 bases and J by 2 bases, with 9 bases of the junction left unmatched. The CDR3 DNA is TGCAGCGTCGCCGGACAGGAGGGGAACTATGGCTACACCTTC. Its translation is CSVAGQEGNYGYTF. The full variable domain, in which reference TRBV29-1 and TRBJ1-2 provide the parts outside the CDR3, is SAVISQKPSRDICQRGTSLTIQCQVDSQVTMMFWYRQQPGQSLTLIATANQGSEATYESGFVIDKFPISRPNLTFSTLTVSNMSPEDSSIYLCSVAGQEGNYGYTFGSGTRLTVV.

This clone was counted once. The rearrangement links TRBV7-2 to TRBJ2-1; 10 bases align to TRBD1. CDR3 length: 15 amino acids. Germline V gene lookup returns CDR1 SGHTA and CDR2 FQGNSA. The V and J ends lost 5 bases and 12 bases, in that order; junction bases with no gene match: 13. The CDR3 sequence: CASSPDRGSFFGQFF. The CDR3 DNA follows: TGTGCCAGCAGCCCGGACAGGGGGTCCTTTTTTGGGCAGTTCTTC. Drawing the rest from reference TRBV7-2 and TRBJ2-1, the complete variable domain is GAGVSQSPSNKVTEKGKDVELRCDPISGHTALYWYRQSLGQGLEFLIYFQGNSAPDKSGLPSDRFSAERTGGSVSTLTIQRTQQEDSAVYLCASSPDRGSFFGQFFGPGTRLTVL.

The chain employs TRBV7-9 and TRBJ1-3; unclear D gene. This CDR3 is built from 14 residues. Trimming took 3 bases from V and 2 from J, leaving 8 bases between them. Germline V CDR1 and CDR2: SEHNR, FQNEAQ (reference sequence). The CDR3 nucleotides are TGTGCCAGCAGCTTGTCCGTGACTGGAAACACCATATATTTT. It specifies CASSLSVTGNTIYF.

This clone occurred a few times. This chain uses TRBV4-1 with TRBJ2-7; tentative D call: TRBD2 (5 bases). CDR1 and CDR2 from the germline V gene are MGHRA and YSYEKL. The germline V and J ends were trimmed by 1 base and 4 bases, with 8 bases remaining between them. The CDR3 spans 13 residues. The CDR3 sequence is CASSQAPGYEQYF. Here the CDR3 DNA reads TGCGCCAGCAGCCAAGCTCCGGGGTACGAGCAGTACTTC.

The rearrangement uses TRBV4-3 and TRBJ2-1, with TRBD2 matching 8 bases. Looked up from germline, CDR1 is LGHNA and CDR2 is YSLEER. This CDR3 is 16 amino acids long. The V and J ends lost 0 bases and 3 bases, in that order; junction bases with no gene match: 4. The CDR3 here is CASSQDTSGYYNEQFF. The CDR3 bases are TGCGCCAGCAGCCAAGATACTAGCGGTTACTACAATGAGCAGTTCTTC.

This clone was seen more than once but under ten times. The chain recombines TRBV11-2 with TRBJ1-4, with TRBD1 identical over 8 bases. This CDR3 contains 15 residues. V trimming: 6 bases; J trimming: 5 bases; junction bases outside the gene matches: 8. Germline V gene sequence: CDR1 SGHAT, CDR2 FQNNGV. The CDR3 region is CASRATGGDNEKLFF. The CDR3, as DNA: TGTGCCAGCAGAGCTACAGGGGGAGACAATGAAAAACTGTTTTTT.

The gene calls are TRBV30 and TRBJ1-3; D gene ambiguous. The ends were cut back, 1 base at V and 6 bases at J, with 4 bases in the middle. The CDR3 is made up of 11 amino acids. Per germline, CDR1 GTSNPN and CDR2 SVGIG (reference sequence). The DNA for the CDR3 is TGTGCCTGGAGTGAGGAAAACACCATATATTTT. Translating it yields CAWSEENTIYF.

This chain uses TRBV4-1 with TRBJ2-1; no clear D gene. The V and J ends lost 0 bases and 8 bases respectively, with 8 bases between them. Germline CDR1 MGHRA, CDR2 YSYEKL. This CDR3 spans 13 amino acids. CDR3 in amino acids: CASSQDFPDEQFF. CDR3 bases: TGCGCCAGCAGCCAAGATTTTCCCGATGAGCAGTTCTTC.

V and J are TRBV30 and TRBJ2-6; D is ambiguous. In germline, CDR1 is GTSNPN, CDR2 SVGIG (reference sequence). This CDR3 is 13 amino acids long. V was clipped by 0 bases and J by 2 bases, with 2 bases between them. The CDR3 DNA sequence: TGTGCCTGGAGTGTAGCTGGGGCCAACGTCCTGACTTTC. Its translation is CAWSVAGANVLTF.

This chain joins TRBV4-1 and TRBJ2-3, with D maybe TRBD1 (6 bases). CDR1 and CDR2 from the germline V gene are MGHRA and YSYEKL. V shed 0 bases and J shed 8 bases, with 15 bases lying between them. The CDR3 is 15 amino acids. The CDR3 nucleotides read TGCGCCAGCAGCCAAGATCATCTGGGGGCAGGTACGCAGTATTTT. Translating gives CASSQDHLGAGTQYF.

The rearrangement joins TRBV30 to TRBJ2-1; D gene uncertain. Between the trimmed V and J ends, which lost 3 bases and 9 bases, there was a span of 15 bases. This CDR3 spans 13 amino acids. CDR1 GTSNPN and CDR2 SVGIG come from the germline V gene (reference sequence). CDR3 sequence (DNA): TGTGCCTGGAGCTACCCCGGTGTAGTTGAGCAGTTCTTC. Encoded protein: CAWSYPGVVEQFF. The entire variable domain, with the rest obtained from reference TRBV30 and TRBJ2-1, is as follows: SQTIHQWPATLVQPVGSPLSLECTVEGTSNPNLYWYRQAAGRGLQLLFYSVGIGQISSEVPQNLSASRPQDRQFILSSKKLLLSDSGFYLCAWSYPGVVEQFFGPGTRLTVL.

V usage is TRBV7-2 and J usage is TRBJ2-5; 8 nucleotides match TRBD2. V dropped 3 bases and J dropped 4; count of bases not matched to a gene: 7. Germline CDR1 reads SGHTA; CDR2 reads FQGNSA. CDR3 length: 15 amino acids. CDR3 coding DNA: TGTGCCAGCAGCTTGGCCGGGACTAGGGGAGAGACCCAGTACTTC. Amino acid sequence: CASSLAGTRGETQYF.

Only one count was recorded for this clone. This rearrangement joins TRBV7-2 to TRBJ1-1, with D perhaps TRBD1 (6 bases). CDR1 and CDR2 from the germline V gene are SGHTA and FQGNSA. V lost 4 bases and J lost 4, with 16 bases in between. This CDR3 contains 15 residues. CDR3 loop: CASSSVQGLLTEAFF. In DNA form, the CDR3 reads TGTGCCAGCAGCTCAGTACAGGGACTTCTCACTGAAGCTTTCTTT.

The chain uses TRBV30 and TRBJ2-1; no definite D call. This CDR3 has 12 residues. Per germline, CDR1 GTSNPN and CDR2 SVGIG (reference sequence). Trimming took off 2 bases at V and 0 bases at J, with 2 bases between the two ends. The CDR3 nucleotides read TGTGCCTGGAGTCACTCCTACAATGAGCAGTTCTTC. Protein product: CAWSHSYNEQFF.

The chain uses TRBV5-8 and TRBJ2-1; D is possibly TRBD1 (6 bases). The CDR3 has 12 residues. The V gene's germline CDR1 is SGHTS and CDR2 YDEGEE. V lost 10 bases and J lost 7, with 15 bases in between. The DNA for the CDR3 is TGTGCCGGACGGCAGGGGTTAAATGAGCAGTTCTTC. This encodes CAGRQGLNEQFF. The complete variable domain, with remaining parts taken from reference TRBV5-8 and TRBJ2-1, reads EAGVTQSPTHLIKTRGQQATLRCSPISGHTSVYWYQQALGLGLQFLLWYDEGEERNRGNFPPRFSGRQFPNYSSELNVNALELEDSALYLCAGRQGLNEQFFGPGTRLTVL.

This clone showed up just a few times. The genes are TRBV2 and TRBJ1-5; 10 nucleotides line up with TRBD1. In germline, CDR1 is SNHLY, CDR2 FYNNEI. This CDR3 has 17 residues. V lost 0 bases, J lost 6 bases, and 8 bases stayed unmatched. For the CDR3, the DNA is TGTGCCAGCAGTGAAGCGCTTTGGGACAGGGGTAGTCAGCCCCAGCATTTT. Translation gives CASSEALWDRGSQPQHF.

The J gene is TRBJ2-5, the V gene TRBV25-1, with TRBD2 as a possible D gene (5 bases). V lost 3 bases, J lost 5 bases, and 13 bases lay in between. The CDR3 has 14 residues. Germline V gene sequence: CDR1 MGHDK, CDR2 SYGVNS. CDR3 bases: TGTGCCAGCAGTGAGAGACTATCTTACGAGACCCAGTACTTC. Encoded protein: CASSERLSYETQYF. Drawing the rest from reference TRBV25-1 and TRBJ2-5, the complete variable domain is EADIYQTPRYLVIGTGKKITLECSQTMGHDKMYWYQQDPGMELHLIHYSYGVNSTEKGDLSSESTVSRIRTEHFPLTLESARPSHTSQYLCASSERLSYETQYFGPGTRLLVL.

This chain joins TRBV7-9 and TRBJ1-5; 7 bases fit TRBD1. The CDR3 is 15 residues long. Germline V CDR1 and CDR2: SEHNR, FQNEAQ (reference sequence). Trimming at V came to 5 bases and at J to 6 bases, leaving 10 bases not matched to a gene. For the CDR3, the DNA is TGTGCCAGCAGCCCCGCCAAGGGGGCTTCTCAGCCCCAGCATTTT. Translating it yields CASSPAKGASQPQHF.

The J gene is TRBJ2-5, the V gene TRBV30, with 8 bases that match TRBD1. The CDR3 is 13 residues long. V lost 5 bases to trimming and J lost 0 bases; unmatched junction nucleotides: 2. Germline V gene sequence: CDR1 GTSNPN, CDR2 SVGIG (reference sequence). The CDR3 protein is CAWEGQDQETQYF. The DNA for the CDR3 is TGTGCCTGGGAGGGACAGGACCAAGAGACCCAGTACTTC.

The sample holds a few counts of this clone. The chain recombines TRBV4-3 with TRBJ1-5; TRBD1 is a possible D gene (6 bases). The germline gives CDR1 LGHNA, CDR2 YSLEER. Trimming took off 0 bases at V and 3 bases at J, with 12 bases between the two ends. CDR3 size: 16 residues. The CDR3 nucleotides are TGCGCCAGCAGCCAAGATGCCGCAGGGGTCAATCAGCCCCAGCATTTT. Translated: CASSQDAAGVNQPQHF.

The chain carries TRBV5-4 and TRBJ1-1; no clear D. The CDR3 totals 15 residues. The ends were cut back, 0 bases at V and 5 bases at J, with 14 bases in the middle. Germline values: CDR1 SGHNT, CDR2 YYREEE (reference sequence). CDR3 protein: CASSLEQRVGTEAFF. The CDR3 nucleotides are TGTGCCAGCAGCTTGGAACAGCGGGTGGGGACTGAAGCTTTCTTT.

Only one count was recorded for this clone. The chain recombines TRBV5-1 with TRBJ1-3; weak D call: TRBD1 (5 bases). Germline CDR1 SGHRS, CDR2 YFSETQ. This CDR3 is 15 amino acids long. V shed 4 bases and J shed 0 bases, with 11 bases lying between them. CDR3 amino acids: CASSQGDYSGNTIYF. CDR3 nucleotides: TGCGCCAGCAGCCAAGGGGATTACTCTGGAAACACCATATATTTT.

This chain joins TRBV2 and TRBJ2-2; TRBD1 agrees at 7 bases. CDR3 length equals 14 residues. Germline CDR1 SNHLY, CDR2 FYNNEI. V was clipped by 6 bases and J by 7 bases; unmatched bases: 8. The CDR3 DNA reads as TGTGCCAGCAGCGCAAACAGGGGAATCGGGGAGCTGTTTTTT. Translating it yields CASSANRGIGELFF.

The chain uses TRBV30 and TRBJ1-2; D uncertain. Looked up from germline, CDR1 is GTSNPN and CDR2 is SVGIG (reference sequence). V lost 0 bases and J 3 bases, leaving 11 bases between the germline ends. CDR3 size: 14 residues. CDR3 region: CAWSVHGSHYGYTF. In nucleotides, the CDR3 is TGTGCCTGGAGTGTACATGGGTCCCACTATGGCTACACCTTC.